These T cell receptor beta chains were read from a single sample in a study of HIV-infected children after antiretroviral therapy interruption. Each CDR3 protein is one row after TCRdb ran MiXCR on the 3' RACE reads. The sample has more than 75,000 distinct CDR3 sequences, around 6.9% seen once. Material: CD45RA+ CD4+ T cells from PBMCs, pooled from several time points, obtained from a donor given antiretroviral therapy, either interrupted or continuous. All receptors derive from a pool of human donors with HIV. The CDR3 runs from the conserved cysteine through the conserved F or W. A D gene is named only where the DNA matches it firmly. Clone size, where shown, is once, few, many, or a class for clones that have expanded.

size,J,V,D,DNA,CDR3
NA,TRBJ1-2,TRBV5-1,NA,TGCGCCAGCAGCTCGGGAAGAGACAGACTGAACTATGGCTACACCTTC,CASSSGRDRLNYGYTF
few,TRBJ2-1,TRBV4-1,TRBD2,TGCGCCAGCAGATCCCCCGGAGCGGGGGGTCCGAATGAGCAGTTCTTC,CASRSPGAGGPNEQFF
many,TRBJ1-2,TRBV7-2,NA,TGTGCCAGCAGCTTCGCGCCCGGGTCCGCTAACTATGGCTACACCTTC,CASSFAPGSANYGYTF
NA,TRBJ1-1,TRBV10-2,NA,TGCGCCAGCAGTGACAGCTACACTGAAGCTTTCTTT,CASSDSYTEAFF
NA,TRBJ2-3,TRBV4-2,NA,TGTGCCAGCACCCTCGACATCACAGATACGCAGTATTTT,CASTLDITDTQYF
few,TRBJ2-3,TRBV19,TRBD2,TGTGCCAGTAGTATAGAGCGACTAGCGGGGGTCACAGATACGCAGTATTTT,CASSIERLAGVTDTQYF
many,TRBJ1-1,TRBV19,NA,TGTGCCAGTAGTATGCCAGGGCCCACTGAAGCTTTCTTT,CASSMPGPTEAFF
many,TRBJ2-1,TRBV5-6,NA,TGTGCCAGCAGCTTGCGGAATGAGCAGTTCTTC,CASSLRNEQFF
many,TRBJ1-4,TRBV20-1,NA,TGCAGTGCTAAGGCCCCCGAGGGGCTCGAAAAACTGTTTTTT,CSAKAPEGLEKLFF
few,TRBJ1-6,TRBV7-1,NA,TGTGCCAGCAGCTCGACAGCAGTTAATTCACCCCTCCACTTT,CASSSTAVNSPLHF
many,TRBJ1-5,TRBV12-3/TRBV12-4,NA,TGTGCCAGCAGTTTTGGCAATCAGCCCCAGCATTTT,CASSFGNQPQHF